The following is a TCR beta chain sequence with its context. Its antigen remains unknown. This entry is derived from a study of T cells in localized non-small cell lung cancer. Study observations and caveats: Uninvolved adjacent lung had higher T cell clonality than tumor and all other tissues. Adjacent lung exhibited a median of approximately 59 among the 100 most abundant tumor clones. Increased T cell density in blood showed an association with longer overall survival.

The CDR3 spans 15 residues. V shed 5 bases and J 0 bases; nucleotides not matched to a gene: 4. CDR1 SEHNR and CDR2 FQNEAQ come from the germline V gene (reference sequence). The data were produced by immunoSEQ multiplex PCR, yet TCRdb's version contains in-frame clones alone and is incomplete. In the table there are fewer than 20,000 clones, more than 70% of which are singletons. The sequence derives from a male donor at least 60 years old with stage II lung adenocarcinoma. V and J are TRBV7-9 and TRBJ2-7, with 10 positions matching TRBD2. The sequences come from peripheral blood mononuclear cells, collected before any cancer treatment. This CDR3 reads CASSPGLASSYEQYF. For the CDR3, the DNA is TGTGCCAGCAGCCCGGGACTAGCGAGCTCCTACGAGCAGTACTTC.